This T cell receptor beta chain is from a study of blood T cells in healthy people across ages. This CDR3 contains 14 residues. Trimming took 5 bases from V and 11 from J, leaving 21 bases between them. Germline CDR1 is GTSNPN and CDR2 is SVGIG (reference sequence). PCR was performed a second time for roughly 7 to 12 cycles using a sample-barcoded 5' primer and a J-beta primer mix. The template-switch adaptor was a 5' adaptor with 12 random nucleotides. It tagged each cDNA molecule. TCRdb redid the calling of the 5' RACE reads with MiXCR, one entry per CDR3 protein. Here the sample spans some 690,000 distinct CDR3 sequences, about 20% being singletons. Study findings and constraints: Donor CMV infection status was unknown, possibly confounding age-related changes in expanded clonotypes.

In the case of this clonotype: Its antigen remains unidentified.

The sequence was obtained from a man in his 70s in good health. The rearrangement links TRBV30 to TRBJ1-4; tentatively, D is TRBD1 (6 bases). The source material was blood. The CDR3 sequence is CAWRLTGTFGKLFF. The CDR3 DNA reads TGTGCCTGGCGCCTTACAGGGACCTTTGGTAAACTGTTTTTT.